This T cell receptor beta chain was sequenced for a study of glioma-infiltrating T cells. Study results and caveats: Gliomas, especially low-grade, showed above-expected tissue-blood divergence; non-neoplastic patients showed below.

V gave up 8 bases and J gave up 0 bases; unmatched junction bases: 6. The length of the CDR3 is 15 residues. The germline gives CDR1 DFQATT, CDR2 SNEGSKA (reference sequence). The iRepertoire nested amplicon-rescue multiplex PCR amplified TCR alpha and beta CDR3s from RNA. TCRdb called the multiplex PCR reads again in MiXCR, with one record for every CDR3 protein. The sample lists about 130,000 distinct CDR3 sequences, 24% occurring once. Turning to this clonotype: The antigen is undetermined.

The specimen was glioma tissue, nonneoplastic brain tissue, or PBMCs (not recorded which). The receptor was derived from a human donor with low-grade glioma or glioblastoma, undergoing nonglioma brain surgery, or in good health (not recorded which). The chain joins TRBV20-1 to TRBJ2-1, with 11 bases matching TRBD2. CDR3 bases: TGCAGTTTTCTAGCGGGGGGCAACTCCTACAATGAGCAGTTCTTC. Amino acid sequence: CSFLAGGNSYNEQFF.